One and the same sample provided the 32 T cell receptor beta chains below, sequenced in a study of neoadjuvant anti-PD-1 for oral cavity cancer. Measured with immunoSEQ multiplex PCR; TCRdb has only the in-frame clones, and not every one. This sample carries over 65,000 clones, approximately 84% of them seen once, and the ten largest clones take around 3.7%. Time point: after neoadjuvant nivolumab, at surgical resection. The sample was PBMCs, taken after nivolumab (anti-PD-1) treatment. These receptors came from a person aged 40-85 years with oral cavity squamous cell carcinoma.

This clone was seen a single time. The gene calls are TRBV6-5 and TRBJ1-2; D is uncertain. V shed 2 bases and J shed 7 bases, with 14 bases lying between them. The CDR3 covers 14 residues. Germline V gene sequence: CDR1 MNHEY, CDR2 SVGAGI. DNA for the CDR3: TGTGCCAGCAGTTACGAACCGCCGAGGAGTGGCTACACCTTC. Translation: CASSYEPPRSGYTF.

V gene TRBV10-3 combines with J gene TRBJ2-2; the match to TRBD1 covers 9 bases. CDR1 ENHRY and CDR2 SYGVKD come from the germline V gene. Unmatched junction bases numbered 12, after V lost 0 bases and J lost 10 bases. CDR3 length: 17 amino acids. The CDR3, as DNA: TGTGCCATCAGTGAGTCATCACCGGGACAGGGATCCCCGGAGCTGTTTTTT. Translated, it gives CAISESSPGQGSPELFF.

CDR3 nucleotide sequence: TGTGCCAGCAGTTTGGTGTTGGGGAGCTCCTACGAGCAGTACTTC. This codes for CASSLVLGSSYEQYF. The chain uses TRBV28 and TRBJ2-7; weak D call: TRBD2 (5 bases). This CDR3 region has 15 residues. V was cut by 3 bases and J by 0 bases, with 12 bases left in between. Germline CDR1 MDHEN, CDR2 SYDVKM. Full variable domain (remainder filled in from reference TRBV28 and TRBJ2-7): DVKVTQSSRYLVKRTGEKVFLECVQDMDHENMFWYRQDPGLGLRLIYFSYDVKMKEKGDIPEGYSVSREKKERFSLILESASTNQTSMYLCASSLVLGSSYEQYFGPGTRLTVT.

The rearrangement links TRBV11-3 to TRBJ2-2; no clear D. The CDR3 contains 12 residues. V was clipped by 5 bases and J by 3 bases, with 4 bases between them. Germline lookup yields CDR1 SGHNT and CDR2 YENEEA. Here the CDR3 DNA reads TGTGCCAGCAGCAGGGACACCGGGGAGCTGTTTTTT. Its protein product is CASSRDTGELFF.

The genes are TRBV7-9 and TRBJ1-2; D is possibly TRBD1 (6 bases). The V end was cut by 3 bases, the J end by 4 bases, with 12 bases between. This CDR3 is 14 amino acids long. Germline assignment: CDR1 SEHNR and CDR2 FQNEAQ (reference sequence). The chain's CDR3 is CASSLAGALYGYTF. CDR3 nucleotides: TGTGCCAGCAGCTTGGCAGGGGCGCTCTATGGCTACACCTTC.

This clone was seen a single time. The DNA for the CDR3 is TGTGCCAGCAGCTCCGGGACAGGGAGCTCCTACGAGCAGTACTTC. It translates to CASSSGTGSSYEQYF. The chain links TRBV5-5 to TRBJ2-7; 9 bases match TRBD1. Germline trimming cut 3 bases from V and 0 bases from J; bases unmatched to any gene: 4. The CDR3 sequence is 15 residues long. The germline CDR1 and CDR2 sequences are SGHKS and YYEKEE (reference sequence).

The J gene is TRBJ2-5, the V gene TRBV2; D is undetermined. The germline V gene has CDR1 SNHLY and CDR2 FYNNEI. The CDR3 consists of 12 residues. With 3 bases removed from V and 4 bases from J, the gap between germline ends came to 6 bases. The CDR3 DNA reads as TGTGCCAGCAGTGATGCCGGAGAGACCCAGTACTTC. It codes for CASSDAGETQYF.

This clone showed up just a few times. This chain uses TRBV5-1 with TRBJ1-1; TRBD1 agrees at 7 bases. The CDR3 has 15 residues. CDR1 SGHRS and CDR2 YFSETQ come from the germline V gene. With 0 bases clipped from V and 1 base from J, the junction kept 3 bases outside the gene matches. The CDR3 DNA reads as TGCGCCAGCAGCTTGGTTACAGGGGCGAACACTGAAGCTTTCTTT. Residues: CASSLVTGANTEAFF.

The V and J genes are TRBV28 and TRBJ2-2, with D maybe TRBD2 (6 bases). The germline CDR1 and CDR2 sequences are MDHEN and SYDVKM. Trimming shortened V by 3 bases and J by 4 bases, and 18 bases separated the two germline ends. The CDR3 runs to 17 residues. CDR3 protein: CASSLFGISGATGELFF. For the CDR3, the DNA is TGTGCCAGCAGTTTGTTCGGCATTTCGGGAGCCACCGGGGAGCTGTTTTTT.

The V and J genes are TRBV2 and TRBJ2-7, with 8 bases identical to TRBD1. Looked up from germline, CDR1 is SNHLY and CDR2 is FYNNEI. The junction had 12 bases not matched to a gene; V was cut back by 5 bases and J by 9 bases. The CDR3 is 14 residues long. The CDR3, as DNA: TGTGCCAGCAGTAAAGGTGACAGGGGTATGGGGCAGTACTTC. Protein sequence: CASSKGDRGMGQYF.

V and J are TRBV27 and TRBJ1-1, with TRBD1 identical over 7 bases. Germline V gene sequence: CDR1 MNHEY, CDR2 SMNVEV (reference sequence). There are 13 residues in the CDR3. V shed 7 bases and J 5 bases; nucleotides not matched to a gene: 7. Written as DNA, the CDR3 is TGTGCCAGCACGCCCCAGGGGGAGACTGAAGCTTTCTTT. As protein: CASTPQGETEAFF.

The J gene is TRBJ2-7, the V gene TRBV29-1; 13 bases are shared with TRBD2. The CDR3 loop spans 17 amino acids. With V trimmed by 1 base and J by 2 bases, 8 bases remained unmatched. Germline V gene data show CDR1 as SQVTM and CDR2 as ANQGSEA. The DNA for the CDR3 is TGCAGCGTTGAAGGTGGGGGACTAGCGGGGACAACCTACGAGCAGTACTTC. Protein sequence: CSVEGGGLAGTTYEQYF.

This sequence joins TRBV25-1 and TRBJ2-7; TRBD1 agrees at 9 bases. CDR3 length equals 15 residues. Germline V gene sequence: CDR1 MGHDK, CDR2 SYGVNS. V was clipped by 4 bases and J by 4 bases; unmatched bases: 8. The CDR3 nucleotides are TGTGCCAGCAGTGGAGGGACAGGGTCGTGGTACGAGCAGTACTTC. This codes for CASSGGTGSWYEQYF.

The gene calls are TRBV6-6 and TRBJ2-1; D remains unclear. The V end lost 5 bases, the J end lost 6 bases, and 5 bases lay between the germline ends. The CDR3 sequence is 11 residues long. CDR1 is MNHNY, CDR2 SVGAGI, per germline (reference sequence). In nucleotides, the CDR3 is TGTGCCAGCAGTCTCTCCAATGAGCAGTTCTTC. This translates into CASSLSNEQFF.

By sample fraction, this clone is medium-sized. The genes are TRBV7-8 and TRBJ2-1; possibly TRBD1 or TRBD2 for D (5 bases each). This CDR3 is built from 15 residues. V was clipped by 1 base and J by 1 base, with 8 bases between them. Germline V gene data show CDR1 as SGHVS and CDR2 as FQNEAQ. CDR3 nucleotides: TGTGCCAGCAGCTTAGACGGGGCATCCTACAATGAGCAGTTCTTC. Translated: CASSLDGASYNEQFF.

The CDR3 loop is CASKVAASGPYEQYF. The CDR3 DNA reads TGCGCCAGTAAGGTAGCTGCAAGTGGGCCCTACGAGCAGTACTTC. The chain combines TRBV10-2 with TRBJ2-7; no definite D call. The CDR3 length is 15 residues. Germline CDR1 WSHSY, CDR2 SAAADI. V gave up 9 bases and J gave up 2 bases, with 20 bases separating them.

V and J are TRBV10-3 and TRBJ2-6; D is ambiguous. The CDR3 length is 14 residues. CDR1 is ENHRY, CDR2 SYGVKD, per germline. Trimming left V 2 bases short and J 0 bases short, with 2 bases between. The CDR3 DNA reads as TGTGCCATCAGTGAGCACTCTGGGGCCAACGTCCTGACTTTC. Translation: CAISEHSGANVLTF.

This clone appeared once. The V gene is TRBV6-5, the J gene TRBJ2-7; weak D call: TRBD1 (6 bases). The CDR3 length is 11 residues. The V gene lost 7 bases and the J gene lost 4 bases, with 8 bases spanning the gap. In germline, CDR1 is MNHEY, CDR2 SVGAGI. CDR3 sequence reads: CASTQGYEQYF. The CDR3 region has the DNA TGTGCCAGCACCCAGGGGTACGAGCAGTACTTC.

CDR3 in DNA: TGTGCCATCCTCGGCGACACAGATCGATATGGCTACACCTTC. Translation gives CAILGDTDRYGYTF. This chain uses TRBV10-3 with TRBJ1-2; D is unclear. Germline V CDR1 and CDR2: ENHRY, SYGVKD. The germline V and J ends were trimmed by 8 bases and 5 bases, with 18 bases remaining between them. The CDR3 consists of 14 residues.

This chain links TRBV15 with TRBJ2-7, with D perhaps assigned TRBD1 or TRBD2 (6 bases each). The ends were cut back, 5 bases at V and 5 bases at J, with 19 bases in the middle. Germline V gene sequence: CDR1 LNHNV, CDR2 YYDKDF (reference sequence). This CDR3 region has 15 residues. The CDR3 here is CATSGRGGTSNEQYF. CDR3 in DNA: TGTGCCACCAGCGGTCGCGGCGGGACAAGCAACGAGCAGTACTTC. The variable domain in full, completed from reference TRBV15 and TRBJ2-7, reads DAMVIQNPRYQVTQFGKPVTLSCSQTLNHNVMYWYQQKSSQAPKLLFHYYDKDFNNEADTPDNFQSRRPNTSFCFLDIRSPGLGDTAMYLCATSGRGGTSNEQYFGPGTRLTVT.

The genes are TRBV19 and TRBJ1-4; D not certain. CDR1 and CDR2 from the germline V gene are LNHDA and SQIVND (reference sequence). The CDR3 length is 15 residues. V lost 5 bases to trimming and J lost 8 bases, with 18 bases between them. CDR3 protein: CASSQSVAGKEKLFF. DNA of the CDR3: TGTGCCAGTAGTCAGTCGGTAGCGGGGAAGGAAAAACTGTTTTTT.

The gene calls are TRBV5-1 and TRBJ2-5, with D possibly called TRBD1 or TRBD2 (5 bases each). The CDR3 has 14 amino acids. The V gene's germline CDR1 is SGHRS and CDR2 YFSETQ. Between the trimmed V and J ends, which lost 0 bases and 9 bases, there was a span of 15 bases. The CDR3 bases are TGCGCCAGCAGCTTGGAAGGGCCCGGGACGGCCCAGTACTTC. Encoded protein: CASSLEGPGTAQYF.

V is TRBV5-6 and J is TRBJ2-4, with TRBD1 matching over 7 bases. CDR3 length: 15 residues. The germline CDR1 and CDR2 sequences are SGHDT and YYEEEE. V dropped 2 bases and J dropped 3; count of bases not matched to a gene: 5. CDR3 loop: CASSLRGPGKNIQYF. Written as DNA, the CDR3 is TGTGCCAGCAGCTTAAGGGGGCCTGGCAAAAACATTCAGTACTTC.

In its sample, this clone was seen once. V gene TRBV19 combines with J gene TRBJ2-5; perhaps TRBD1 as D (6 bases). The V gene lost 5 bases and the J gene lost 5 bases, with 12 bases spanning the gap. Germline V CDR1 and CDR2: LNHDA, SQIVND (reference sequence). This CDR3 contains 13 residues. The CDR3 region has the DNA TGTGCCAGTAGTCTCTGGGGGCGGGAGACCCAGTACTTC. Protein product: CASSLWGRETQYF.

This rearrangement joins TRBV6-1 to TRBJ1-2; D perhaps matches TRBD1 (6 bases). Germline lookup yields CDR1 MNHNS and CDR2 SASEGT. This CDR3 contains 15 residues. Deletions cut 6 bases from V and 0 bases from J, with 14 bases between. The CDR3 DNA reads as TGTGCCAGCAGCGGAGGGGGGTATTCTAACTATGGCTACACCTTC. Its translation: CASSGGGYSNYGYTF.

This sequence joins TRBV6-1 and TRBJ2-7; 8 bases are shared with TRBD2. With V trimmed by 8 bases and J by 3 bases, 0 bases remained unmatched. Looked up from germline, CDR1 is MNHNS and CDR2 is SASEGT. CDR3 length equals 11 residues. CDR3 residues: CASGTSYEQYF. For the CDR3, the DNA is TGTGCCAGCGGGACTAGCTACGAGCAGTACTTC.

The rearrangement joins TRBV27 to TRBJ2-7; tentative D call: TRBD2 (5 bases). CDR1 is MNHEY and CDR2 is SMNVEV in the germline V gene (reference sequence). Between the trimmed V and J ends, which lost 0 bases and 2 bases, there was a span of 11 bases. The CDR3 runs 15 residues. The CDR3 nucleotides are TGTGCCAGCAGTTTATCGATAGCGACTACCTACGAGCAGTACTTC. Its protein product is CASSLSIATTYEQYF.

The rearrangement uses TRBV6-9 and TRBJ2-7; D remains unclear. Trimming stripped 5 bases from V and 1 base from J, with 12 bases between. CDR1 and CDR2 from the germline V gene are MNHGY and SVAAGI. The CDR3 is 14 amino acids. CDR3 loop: CASSPPRWSYEQYF. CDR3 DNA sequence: TGTGCCAGCAGTCCCCCCCGGTGGTCCTACGAGCAGTACTTC.

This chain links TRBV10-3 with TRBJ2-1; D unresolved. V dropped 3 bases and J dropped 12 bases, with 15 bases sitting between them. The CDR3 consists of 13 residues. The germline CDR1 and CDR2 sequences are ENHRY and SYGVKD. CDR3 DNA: TGTGCCATCAGTGATGGGCGGCCGGAAGGGCAGTTCTTC. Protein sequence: CAISDGRPEGQFF.

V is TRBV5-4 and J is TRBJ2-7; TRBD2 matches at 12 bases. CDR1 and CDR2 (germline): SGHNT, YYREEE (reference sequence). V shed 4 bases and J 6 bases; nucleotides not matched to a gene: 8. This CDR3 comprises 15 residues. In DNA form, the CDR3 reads TGTGCCAGCAGCGCACCGACTAGCGGGAGCTCCGAGCAGTACTTC. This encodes CASSAPTSGSSEQYF.

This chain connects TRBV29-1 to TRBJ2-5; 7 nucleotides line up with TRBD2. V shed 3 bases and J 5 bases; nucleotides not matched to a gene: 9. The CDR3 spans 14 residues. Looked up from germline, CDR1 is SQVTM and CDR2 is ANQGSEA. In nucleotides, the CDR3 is TGCAGCGTTGATGAGGGAGGGCCTCTGGAGACCCAGTACTTC. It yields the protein CSVDEGGPLETQYF.

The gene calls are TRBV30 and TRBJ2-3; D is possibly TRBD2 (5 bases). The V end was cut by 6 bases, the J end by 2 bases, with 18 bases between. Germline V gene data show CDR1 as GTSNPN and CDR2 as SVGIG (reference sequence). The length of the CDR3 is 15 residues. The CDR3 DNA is TGTGCCTGTTCCCCAGGCACGGGGATCACAGATACGCAGTATTTT. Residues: CACSPGTGITDTQYF. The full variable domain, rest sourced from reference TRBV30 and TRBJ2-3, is SQTIHQWPATLVQPVGSPLSLECTVEGTSNPNLYWYRQAAGRGLQLLFYSVGIGQISSEVPQNLSASRPQDRQFILSSKKLLLSDSGFYLCACSPGTGITDTQYFGPGTRLTVL.